Presented here are 15 T cell receptor beta chains from one specimen sequenced in a study of vaccination effects on CD4 cells after COVID-19. These TCRs' antigens remain unknown. ViraFEST expansion of antigen-specific CD4+ T cells with viral peptide pools preceded sequencing. Cells that had been cultured for 10 days were the source of isolated CD4+ T cells. Documented for the person is a PCR-confirmed SARS-CoV-2 infection occurring between March and December 2020. This table comes from immunoSEQ multiplex PCR, and its TCRdb copy is limited to in-frame clones, with some not included. The sample carries 40,000 to 50,000 clones, more than 60% recorded once. The source was CD4+ T cells from PBMCs cultured with a peptide pool, collected before COVID-19 vaccination. These receptor sequences come from a human donor who had a prior SARS-CoV-2 infection.

There are a few counts of this clone. The chain is built from TRBV6-1 and TRBJ1-2; tentative D call: TRBD1 (6 bases). Trimming stripped 0 bases from V and 8 bases from J, with 13 bases between. The CDR3 covers 14 residues. The V gene's germline CDR1 is MNHNS and CDR2 SASEGT. CDR3 protein: CASSEAYRVGGYTF. The CDR3 coding sequence is TGTGCCAGCAGTGAAGCATACAGGGTAGGAGGCTACACCTTC.

The V call is TRBV5-1, the J call TRBJ2-1, with 13 bases aligning to TRBD2. The CDR3 contains 17 residues. Germline V CDR1 and CDR2: SGHRS, YFSETQ. After removal of 3 bases from V and 3 bases from J, the junction contained 6 bases not matched to a gene. The CDR3 is CASSSPGLAGIYNEQFF. The CDR3 bases are TGCGCCAGCAGCTCGCCGGGACTAGCGGGAATCTACAATGAGCAGTTCTTC.

The CDR3 protein is CASSSPTVGSTDTQYF. The CDR3 coding sequence is TGTGCCAGTAGTTCCCCGACAGTCGGGAGCACAGATACGCAGTATTTT. This chain links TRBV19 with TRBJ2-3; a possible D gene is TRBD1 (5 bases). The V end was cut by 5 bases, the J end by 0 bases, with 15 bases between. The CDR3 contains 16 residues. Germline assignment: CDR1 LNHDA and CDR2 SQIVND (reference sequence).

This rearrangement joins TRBV18 to TRBJ1-1, with D tentatively TRBD1 (6 bases). Trimming pared 1 base from V and 4 bases from J, leaving 19 bases between. The CDR3 sequence is 17 residues long. CDR1 KGHSH and CDR2 LQKENI come from the germline V gene. CDR3 residues: CASSPRREGGAGTEAFF. For the CDR3, the DNA is TGTGCCAGCTCACCACGTCGTGAGGGGGGCGCGGGCACTGAAGCTTTCTTT.

The chain employs TRBV5-1 and TRBJ2-1; D might be TRBD1 or TRBD2, each matching 5 bases. Germline-derived CDR1 and CDR2 are SGHRS and YFSETQ. Trimming removed 3 bases at V and 8 bases at J, with 21 bases between. The length of the CDR3 is 16 residues. CDR3 sequence (DNA): TGCGCCAGCAGCTCAAGCACCGGGACCCCCATCCATGAGCAGTTCTTC. Residues: CASSSSTGTPIHEQFF.

This chain uses TRBV27 with TRBJ2-6; D remains ambiguous. With 1 base removed from V and 0 bases from J, the gap between germline ends came to 4 bases. The CDR3 spans 15 residues. From germline, CDR1 is MNHEY and CDR2 SMNVEV (reference sequence). The CDR3 DNA follows: TGTGCCAGCAGTTTATGGGGCTCTGGGGCCAACGTCCTGACTTTC. Translating gives CASSLWGSGANVLTF. The full variable domain, rest sourced from reference TRBV27 and TRBJ2-6, is EAQVTQNPRYLITVTGKKLTVTCSQNMNHEYMSWYRQDPGLGLRQIYYSMNVEVTDKGDVPEGYKVSRKEKRNFPLILESPSPNQTSLYFCASSLWGSGANVLTFGAGSRLTVL.

This clone came up a few times. The chain joins TRBV11-2 to TRBJ2-3; 14 bases fit TRBD2. With 3 bases clipped from V and 5 bases from J, the junction kept 4 bases outside the gene matches. Germline V gives CDR1 SGHAT, CDR2 FQNNGV. The CDR3 runs 16 residues. The CDR3 nucleotides are TGTGCCAGCAGCTTCGGACTAGCGGGGGGACAAGATACGCAGTATTTT. This translates into CASSFGLAGGQDTQYF.

In this sample, this clone turned up a few times. The V and J genes are TRBV2 and TRBJ1-3, with TRBD1 matching over 10 bases. J gave up 4 bases and V 6 bases, and 3 bases lay outside the gene matches. Germline values: CDR1 SNHLY, CDR2 FYNNEI. CDR3 length: 14 amino acids. The CDR3 sequence: CASSLTGGGNTIYF. In nucleotides, the CDR3 is TGTGCCAGCAGCCTGACAGGGGGCGGAAACACCATATATTTT.

The V and J genes are TRBV7-3 and TRBJ2-2, with unresolved D. This CDR3 contains 13 residues. Trimming stripped 5 bases from V and 6 bases from J, with 10 bases between. In germline, CDR1 is SGHTA, CDR2 FQGTGA. The CDR3 DNA reads as TGTGCCAGCAGCCCTACCCCCTCCGGGGAGCTGTTTTTT. Protein: CASSPTPSGELFF.

The genes are TRBV7-2 and TRBJ2-5; the match to TRBD2 covers 9 bases. J gave up 5 bases and V 4 bases, and 11 bases lay outside the gene matches. The V gene's germline CDR1 is SGHTA and CDR2 FQGNSA. The CDR3 has 16 residues. The CDR3 DNA follows: TGTGCCAGCAGCTCAGCTGGCGGGAGGGCCTGGGAGACCCAGTACTTC. Its protein product is CASSSAGGRAWETQYF.

The chain employs TRBV27 and TRBJ2-3; maybe TRBD2 (6 bases). V was trimmed by 1 base and J by 5 bases, leaving 19 bases between them. The CDR3 totals 17 residues. The germline gives CDR1 MNHEY, CDR2 SMNVEV (reference sequence). Written as DNA, the CDR3 is TGTGCCAGCAGTTTATTGCCCAGCGGAGGGTTTGGAGATACGCAGTATTTT. Protein: CASSLLPSGGFGDTQYF.

The table lists this clone with a count of one. This rearrangement joins TRBV11-2 to TRBJ2-5; no definite D call. The CDR3 extends over 14 amino acids. Trimming shortened V by 3 bases and J by 3 bases, and 11 bases separated the two germline ends. CDR1 is SGHAT, CDR2 FQNNGV, per germline. In DNA form, the CDR3 reads TGTGCCAGCAGCTTTGGGGTCGCGGAAGAGACCCAGTACTTC. Translating it yields CASSFGVAEETQYF.

This clone was seen a few times. The chain is built from TRBV6-1 and TRBJ1-2, with 7 bases matching TRBD1. This CDR3 has 15 residues. The germline gives CDR1 MNHNS, CDR2 SASEGT. Unmatched junction bases numbered 6, after V lost 1 base and J lost 4 bases. The CDR3 reads CASSEVQGGGYGYTF. Written as DNA, the CDR3 is TGTGCCAGCAGTGAAGTTCAGGGGGGCGGCTATGGCTACACCTTC.

This chain connects TRBV7-2 to TRBJ1-6; 9 bases match TRBD1. The CDR3 spans 17 residues. Looked up from germline, CDR1 is SGHTA and CDR2 is FQGNSA. Trimming took 5 bases from V and 10 from J; bases not matched to a gene: 15. The CDR3 loop is CASSPSGTGLGRSPLHF. The CDR3, as DNA: TGTGCCAGCAGCCCCAGCGGGACAGGGCTCGGGAGGTCACCCCTCCACTTT.

V is TRBV18 and J is TRBJ1-2; D remains ambiguous. Germline-derived CDR1 and CDR2 are KGHSH and LQKENI. The CDR3 contains 16 residues. Trimming stripped 5 bases from V and 2 bases from J, with 18 bases between. The CDR3 reads CASSNGILTFNYGYTF. The CDR3, as DNA: TGTGCCAGCTCAAATGGAATCCTGACTTTCAACTATGGCTACACCTTC.